Reported below is one T cell receptor (beta chain). The data were taken from a study of control samples from healthy donors and cancer patients. The length of the CDR3 is 18 residues. Germline V gene lookup returns CDR1 PRHDT and CDR2 FYEKMQ (reference sequence). Unmatched junction bases numbered 8, after V lost 3 bases and J lost 0 bases. Clones were sequenced by immunoSEQ multiplex PCR, and TCRdb holds only the in-frame ones, with some missing. The sample includes 170,000 or so clones, more than 90% of them seen just once. The sample comprised blood. The chain uses TRBV13 and TRBJ1-6; 7 bases are a match to TRBD1. The TCR comes from a woman in her 40s in good health. CDR3 sequence reads: CASSFRDRASSYNSPLHF. Here the CDR3 DNA reads TGTGCCAGCAGCTTTCGTGACAGGGCAAGCTCCTATAATTCACCCCTCCACTTT.